This entry is about one TCR beta chain. Antigen specificity is unknown. This table comes from immunoSEQ multiplex PCR, and its TCRdb copy is limited to in-frame clones, with some not included. Of fewer than 55,000 clones in the sample, 88% are singletons; the top ten hold 11% to 15%. This specimen belongs to a study of OX40 agonist ivuxolimab in advanced cancers. For the study at large: Mean age 60 years, range roughly 23 to 79; about 81% male. Study-wide points: The study found among the lowest clonal expansion in partial responders at 0.1-3.0 mg/kg.

The germline V and J ends were trimmed by 1 base and 4 bases, with 14 bases remaining between them. CDR1 is LGHNA and CDR2 is YNFKEQ in the germline V gene. CDR3 length: 15 amino acids. The sample was CD4+ or CD8+ T cells sorted from blood, taken in a trial of the OX40 agonist ivuxolimab. This sequence was found in an adult with an advanced solid tumor such as melanoma, head and neck, liver or kidney cancer. The V call is TRBV4-2, the J call TRBJ2-7; weak D call: TRBD2 (6 bases). CDR3 protein: CASSQAGDGEYEQYF. CDR3 nucleotide sequence: TGTGCCAGCAGCCAAGCGGGGGACGGAGAATACGAGCAGTACTTC.